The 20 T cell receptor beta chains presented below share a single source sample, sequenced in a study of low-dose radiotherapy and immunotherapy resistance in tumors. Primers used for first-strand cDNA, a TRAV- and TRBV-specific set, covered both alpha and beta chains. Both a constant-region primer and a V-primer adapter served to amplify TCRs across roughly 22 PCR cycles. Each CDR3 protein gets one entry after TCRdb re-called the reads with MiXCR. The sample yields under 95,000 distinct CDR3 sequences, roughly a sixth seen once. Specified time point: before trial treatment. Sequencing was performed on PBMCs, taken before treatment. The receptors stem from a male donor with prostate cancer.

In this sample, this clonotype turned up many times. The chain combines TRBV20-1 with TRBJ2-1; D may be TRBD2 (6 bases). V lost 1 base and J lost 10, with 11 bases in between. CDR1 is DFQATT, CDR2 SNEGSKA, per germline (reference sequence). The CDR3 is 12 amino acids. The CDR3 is CSARVPAGEQFF. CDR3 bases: TGCAGTGCTAGAGTCCCTGCGGGGGAGCAGTTCTTC.

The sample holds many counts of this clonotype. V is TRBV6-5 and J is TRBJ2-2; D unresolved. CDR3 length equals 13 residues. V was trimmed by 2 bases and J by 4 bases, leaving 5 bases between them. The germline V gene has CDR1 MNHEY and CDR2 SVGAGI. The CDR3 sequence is CASSYRATGELFF. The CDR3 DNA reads TGTGCCAGCAGTTACCGCGCCACCGGGGAGCTGTTTTTT.

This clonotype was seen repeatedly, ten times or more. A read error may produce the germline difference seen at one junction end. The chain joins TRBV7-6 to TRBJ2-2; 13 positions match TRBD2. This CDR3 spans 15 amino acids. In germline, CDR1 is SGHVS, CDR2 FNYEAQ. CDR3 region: CASSPRTSGGGELFF. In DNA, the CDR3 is TGTGCTAGCAGCCCCAGGACTAGCGGGGGCGGGGAGCTGTTTTTT. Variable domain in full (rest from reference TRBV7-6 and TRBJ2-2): GAGVSQSPRYKVTKRGQDVALRCDPISGHVSLYWYRQALGQGPEFLTYFNYEAQQDKSGLPNDRFSAERPEGSISTLTIQRTEQRDSAMYRCASSPRTSGGGELFFGEGSRLTVL.

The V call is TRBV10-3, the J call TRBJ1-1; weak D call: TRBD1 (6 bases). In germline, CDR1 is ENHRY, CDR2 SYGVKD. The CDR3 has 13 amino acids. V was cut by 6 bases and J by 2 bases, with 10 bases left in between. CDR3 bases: TGTGCCATCAGCCCCGGGACAAACACTGAAGCTTTCTTT. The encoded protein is CAISPGTNTEAFF.

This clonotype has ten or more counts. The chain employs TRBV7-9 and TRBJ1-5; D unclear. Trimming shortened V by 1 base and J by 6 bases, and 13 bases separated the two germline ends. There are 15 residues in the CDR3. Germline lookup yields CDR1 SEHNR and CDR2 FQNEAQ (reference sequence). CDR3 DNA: TGTGCCAGCAGCTTAGAAGGGAACCTCATTCAGCCCCAGCATTTT. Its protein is CASSLEGNLIQPQHF. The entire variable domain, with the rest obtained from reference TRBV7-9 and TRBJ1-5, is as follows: DTGVSQNPRHKITKRGQNVTFRCDPISEHNRLYWYRQTLGQGPEFLTYFQNEAQLEKSRLLSDRFSAERPKGSFSTLEIQRTEQGDSAMYLCASSLEGNLIQPQHFGDGTRLSIL.

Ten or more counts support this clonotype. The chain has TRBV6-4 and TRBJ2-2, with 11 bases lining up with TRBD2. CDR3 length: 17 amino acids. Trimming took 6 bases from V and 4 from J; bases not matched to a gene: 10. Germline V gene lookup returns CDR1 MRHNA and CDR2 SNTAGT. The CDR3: CASSAHSGGAGTGELFF. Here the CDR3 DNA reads TGTGCCAGCAGCGCCCATAGCGGGGGGGCCGGCACCGGGGAGCTGTTTTTT.

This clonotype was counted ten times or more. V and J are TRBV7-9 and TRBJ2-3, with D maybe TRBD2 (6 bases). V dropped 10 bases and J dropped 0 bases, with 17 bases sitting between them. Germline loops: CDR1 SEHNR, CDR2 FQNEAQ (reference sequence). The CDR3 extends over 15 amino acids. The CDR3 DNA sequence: TGTGCCATTGGAGGGGACGGACCTAGCACAGATACGCAGTATTTT. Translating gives CAIGGDGPSTDTQYF.

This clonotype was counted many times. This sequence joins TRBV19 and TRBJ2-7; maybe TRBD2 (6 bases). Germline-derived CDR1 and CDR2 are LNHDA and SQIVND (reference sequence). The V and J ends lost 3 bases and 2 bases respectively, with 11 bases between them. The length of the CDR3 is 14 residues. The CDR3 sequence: CASSIGGETYEQYF. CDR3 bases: TGTGCCAGTAGTATCGGCGGGGAAACCTACGAGCAGTACTTC.

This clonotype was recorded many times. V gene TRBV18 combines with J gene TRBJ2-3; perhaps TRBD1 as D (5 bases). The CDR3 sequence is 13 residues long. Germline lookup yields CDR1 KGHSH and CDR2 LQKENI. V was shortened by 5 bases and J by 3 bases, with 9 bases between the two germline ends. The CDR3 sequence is CASSVDITDTQYF. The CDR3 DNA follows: TGTGCCAGCTCAGTGGACATTACAGATACGCAGTATTTT.

The CDR3 nucleotides are TGTGCCAGCAACCAACTAGTGCTGAATGAGCAGTTCTTC. This sequence encodes CASNQLVLNEQFF. This chain links TRBV6-1 with TRBJ2-1; D possibly corresponds to TRBD2 (5 bases). CDR3 length: 13 amino acids. V was shortened by 7 bases and J by 7 bases, with 14 bases between the two germline ends. Germline CDR1 and CDR2: MNHNS and SASEGT.

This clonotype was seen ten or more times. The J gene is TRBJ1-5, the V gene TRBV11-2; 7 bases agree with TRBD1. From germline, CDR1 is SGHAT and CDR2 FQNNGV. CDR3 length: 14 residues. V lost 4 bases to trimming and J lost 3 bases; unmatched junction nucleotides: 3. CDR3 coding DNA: TGTGCCAGCAGCTCCGGACAGGCCAATCAGCCCCAGCATTTT. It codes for CASSSGQANQPQHF.

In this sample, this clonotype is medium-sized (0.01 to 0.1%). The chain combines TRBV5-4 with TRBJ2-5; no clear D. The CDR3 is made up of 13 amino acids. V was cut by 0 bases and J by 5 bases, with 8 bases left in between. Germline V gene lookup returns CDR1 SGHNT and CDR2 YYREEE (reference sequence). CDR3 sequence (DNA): TGTGCCAGCAGCTTGGTGGCTGGGGAGACCCAGTACTTC. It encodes CASSLVAGETQYF.

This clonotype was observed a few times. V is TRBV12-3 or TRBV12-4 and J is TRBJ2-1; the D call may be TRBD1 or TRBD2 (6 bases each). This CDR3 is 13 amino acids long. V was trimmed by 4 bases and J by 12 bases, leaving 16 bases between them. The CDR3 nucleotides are TGTGCCAGCAGTTCCAGTGGTGGGGGGCGGCAGTTCTTC. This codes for CASSSSGGGRQFF.

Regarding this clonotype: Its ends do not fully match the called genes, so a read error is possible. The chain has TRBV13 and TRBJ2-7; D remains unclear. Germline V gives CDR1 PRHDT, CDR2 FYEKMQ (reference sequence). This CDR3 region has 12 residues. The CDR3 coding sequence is TGTGCCGGCAGCGTCTCTGACTACGAGCAGTACTTC. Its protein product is CAGSVSDYEQYF.

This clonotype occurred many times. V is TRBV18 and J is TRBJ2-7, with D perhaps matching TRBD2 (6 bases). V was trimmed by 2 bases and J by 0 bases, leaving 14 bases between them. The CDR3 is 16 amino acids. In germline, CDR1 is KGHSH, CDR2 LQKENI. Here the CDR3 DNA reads TGTGCCAGCTCACCAAGGCAGGGACTGGGCTCCTACGAGCAGTACTTC. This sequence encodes CASSPRQGLGSYEQYF.

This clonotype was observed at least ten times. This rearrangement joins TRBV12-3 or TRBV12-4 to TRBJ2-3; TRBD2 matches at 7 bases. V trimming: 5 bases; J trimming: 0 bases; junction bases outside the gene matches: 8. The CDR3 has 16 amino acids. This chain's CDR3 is CASSLNPAGSTDTQYF. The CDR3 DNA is TGTGCCAGCAGTCTCAATCCAGCGGGGAGCACAGATACGCAGTATTTT.

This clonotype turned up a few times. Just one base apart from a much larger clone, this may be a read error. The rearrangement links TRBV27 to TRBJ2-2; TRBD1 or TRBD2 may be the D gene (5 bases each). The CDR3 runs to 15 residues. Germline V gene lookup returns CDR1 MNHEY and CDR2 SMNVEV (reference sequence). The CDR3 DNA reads TGTGCCACCAGAGCCGGGACGGCGTACACCAGGGAGCTGTTTTTT. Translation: CATRAGTAYTRELFF.

The CDR3 reads CSAERGSEYGYTF. The CDR3 DNA reads as TGCAGTGCTGAAAGGGGGTCGGAGTATGGCTACACCTTC. The chain combines TRBV20-1 with TRBJ1-2; TRBD1 is a possible D gene (6 bases). CDR1 and CDR2 from the germline V gene are DFQATT and SNEGSKA (reference sequence). The CDR3 extends over 13 amino acids. V dropped 5 bases and J dropped 5 bases, with 15 bases sitting between them.

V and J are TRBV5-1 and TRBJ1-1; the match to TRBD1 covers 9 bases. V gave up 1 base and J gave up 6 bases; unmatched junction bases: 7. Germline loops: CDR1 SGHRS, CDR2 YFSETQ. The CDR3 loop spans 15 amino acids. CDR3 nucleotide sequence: TGCGCCAGCAGCTTGACGGGACAGGGTTTAGCTGAAGCTTTCTTT. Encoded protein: CASSLTGQGLAEAFF.

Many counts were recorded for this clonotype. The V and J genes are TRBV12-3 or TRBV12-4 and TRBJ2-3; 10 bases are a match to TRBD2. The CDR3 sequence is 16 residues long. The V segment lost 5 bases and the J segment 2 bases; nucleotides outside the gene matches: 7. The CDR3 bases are TGTGCCAGCAGTCGCGCTAGCGGGGGTACCACAGATACGCAGTATTTT. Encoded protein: CASSRASGGTTDTQYF.